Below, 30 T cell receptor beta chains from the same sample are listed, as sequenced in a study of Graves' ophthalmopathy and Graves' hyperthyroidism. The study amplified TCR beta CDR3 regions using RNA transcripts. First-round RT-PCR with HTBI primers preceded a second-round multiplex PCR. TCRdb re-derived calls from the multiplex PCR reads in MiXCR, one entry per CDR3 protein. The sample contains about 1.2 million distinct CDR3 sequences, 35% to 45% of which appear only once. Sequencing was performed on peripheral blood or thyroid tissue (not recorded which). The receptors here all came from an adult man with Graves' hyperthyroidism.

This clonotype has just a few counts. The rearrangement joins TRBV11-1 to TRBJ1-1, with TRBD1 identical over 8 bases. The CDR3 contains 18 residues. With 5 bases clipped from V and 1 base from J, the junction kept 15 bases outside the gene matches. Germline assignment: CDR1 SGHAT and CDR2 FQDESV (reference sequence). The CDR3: CASSNSGGAGLENTEAFF. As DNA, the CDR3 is TGTGCCAGCAGCAATTCAGGGGGCGCAGGGCTTGAGAACACTGAAGCTTTCTTT.

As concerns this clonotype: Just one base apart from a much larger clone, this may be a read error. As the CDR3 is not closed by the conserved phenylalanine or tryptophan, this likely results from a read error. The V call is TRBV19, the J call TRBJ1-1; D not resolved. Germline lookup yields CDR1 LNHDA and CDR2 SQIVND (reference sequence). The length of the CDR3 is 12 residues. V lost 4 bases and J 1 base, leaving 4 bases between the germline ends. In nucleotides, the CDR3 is TGTGCCAGTAGTAACGGGAACACTGAAGCTTTCCTT. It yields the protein CASSNGNTEAFL.

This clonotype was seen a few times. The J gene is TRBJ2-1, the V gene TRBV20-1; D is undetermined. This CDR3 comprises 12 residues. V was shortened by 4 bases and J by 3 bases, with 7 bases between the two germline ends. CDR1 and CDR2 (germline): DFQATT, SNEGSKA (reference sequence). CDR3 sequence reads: CSAKANYNEQFF. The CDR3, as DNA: TGCAGTGCTAAGGCGAACTACAATGAGCAGTTCTTC.

CDR3 in DNA: TGTGCCAGCAGTTTAGGGAGGTGGATGGAGACCCAGTACTTC. Encoded protein: CASSLGRWMETQYF. The chain carries TRBV12-3 or TRBV12-4 and TRBJ2-5; D possibly corresponds to TRBD2 (5 bases). This CDR3 has 14 amino acids. V gave up 1 base and J gave up 5 bases, with 11 bases separating them.

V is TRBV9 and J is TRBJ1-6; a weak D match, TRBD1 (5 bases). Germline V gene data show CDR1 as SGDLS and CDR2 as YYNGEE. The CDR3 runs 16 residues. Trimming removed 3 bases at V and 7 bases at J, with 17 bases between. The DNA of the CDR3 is TGTGCCAGCAGCGAGCCTTTCGGGGGGGAGAATTCACCCCTCCACTTT. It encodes CASSEPFGGENSPLHF.

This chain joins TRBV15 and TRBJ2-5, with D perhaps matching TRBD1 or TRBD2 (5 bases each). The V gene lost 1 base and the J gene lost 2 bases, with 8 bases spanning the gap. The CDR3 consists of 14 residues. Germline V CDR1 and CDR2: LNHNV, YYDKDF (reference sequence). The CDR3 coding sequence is TGTGCCACCAGCAGAGGGGGACCACAAGAGACCCAGTACTTC. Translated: CATSRGGPQETQYF.

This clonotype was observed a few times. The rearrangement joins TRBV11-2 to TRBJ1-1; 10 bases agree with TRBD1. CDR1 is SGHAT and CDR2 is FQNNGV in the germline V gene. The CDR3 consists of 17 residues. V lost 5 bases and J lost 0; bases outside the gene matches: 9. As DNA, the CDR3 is TGTGCCAGCAGCACTCGGGACAGGGGCGGGATGAACACTGAAGCTTTCTTT. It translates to CASSTRDRGGMNTEAFF. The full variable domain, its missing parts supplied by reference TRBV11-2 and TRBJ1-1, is EAGVAQSPRYKIIEKRQSVAFWCNPISGHATLYWYQQILGQGPKLLIQFQNNGVVDDSQLPKDRFSAERLKGVDSTLKIQPAKLEDSAVYLCASSTRDRGGMNTEAFFGQGTRLTVV.

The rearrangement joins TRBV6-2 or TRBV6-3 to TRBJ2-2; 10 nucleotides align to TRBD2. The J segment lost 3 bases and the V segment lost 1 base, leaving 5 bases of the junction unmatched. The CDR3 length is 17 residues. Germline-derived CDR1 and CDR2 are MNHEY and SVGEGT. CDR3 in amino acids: CASSYFASGGYTGELFF. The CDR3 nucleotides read TGTGCCAGCAGTTACTTCGCTAGCGGGGGTTACACCGGGGAGCTGTTTTTT.

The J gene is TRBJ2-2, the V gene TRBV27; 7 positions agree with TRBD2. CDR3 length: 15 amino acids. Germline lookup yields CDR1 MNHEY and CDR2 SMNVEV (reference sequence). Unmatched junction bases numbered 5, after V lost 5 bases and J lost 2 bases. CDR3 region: CASSRLAVNTGELFF. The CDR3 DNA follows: TGTGCCAGCAGTCGTCTAGCGGTAAACACCGGGGAGCTGTTTTTT.

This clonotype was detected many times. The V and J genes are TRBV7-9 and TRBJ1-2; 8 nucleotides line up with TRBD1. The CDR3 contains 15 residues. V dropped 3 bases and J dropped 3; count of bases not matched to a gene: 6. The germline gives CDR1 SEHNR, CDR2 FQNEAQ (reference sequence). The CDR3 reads CASSLIGQGDYGYTF. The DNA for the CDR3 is TGTGCCAGCAGCTTGATAGGACAGGGAGACTATGGCTACACCTTC.

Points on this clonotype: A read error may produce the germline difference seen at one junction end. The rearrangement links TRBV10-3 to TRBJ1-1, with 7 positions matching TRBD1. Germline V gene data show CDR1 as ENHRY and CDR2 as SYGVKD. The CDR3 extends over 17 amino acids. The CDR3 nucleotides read TGTGCCAGCAGTCTCCGGGACAGAGGCGACTCGAACACTGAAGCTTTCTTT. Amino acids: CASSLRDRGDSNTEAFF.

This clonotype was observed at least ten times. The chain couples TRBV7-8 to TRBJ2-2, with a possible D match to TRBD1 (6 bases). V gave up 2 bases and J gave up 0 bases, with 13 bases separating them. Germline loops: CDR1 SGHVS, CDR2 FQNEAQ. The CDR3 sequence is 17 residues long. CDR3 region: CASSLSLGATNTGELFF. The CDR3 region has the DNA TGTGCCAGCAGCTTAAGCCTGGGGGCGACGAACACCGGGGAGCTGTTTTTT.

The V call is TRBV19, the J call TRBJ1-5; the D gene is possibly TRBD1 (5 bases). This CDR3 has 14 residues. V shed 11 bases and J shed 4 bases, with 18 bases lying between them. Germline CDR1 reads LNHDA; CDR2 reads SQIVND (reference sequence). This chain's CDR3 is CAWSVGAPNQPQHF. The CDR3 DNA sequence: TGTGCCTGGAGTGTAGGGGCCCCTAATCAGCCCCAGCATTTT.

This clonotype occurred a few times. DNA for the CDR3: TGCGCCAGCAGCCCTAGCGGGAGAATCGAGACCCAGCATTTT. Translation: CASSPSGRIETQHF. The gene calls are TRBV4-3 and TRBJ1-5; the D is unclear. The germline V gene has CDR1 LGHNA and CDR2 YSLEER. The CDR3 totals 14 residues. Deletions cut 4 bases from V and 11 bases from J, with 18 bases between.

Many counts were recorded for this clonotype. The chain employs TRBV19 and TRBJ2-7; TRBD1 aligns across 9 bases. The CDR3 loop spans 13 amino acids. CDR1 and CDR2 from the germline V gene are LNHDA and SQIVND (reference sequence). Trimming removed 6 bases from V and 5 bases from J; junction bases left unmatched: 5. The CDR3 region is CASRTGQGDEQYF. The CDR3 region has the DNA TGTGCCAGTAGGACGGGACAGGGCGACGAGCAGTACTTC.

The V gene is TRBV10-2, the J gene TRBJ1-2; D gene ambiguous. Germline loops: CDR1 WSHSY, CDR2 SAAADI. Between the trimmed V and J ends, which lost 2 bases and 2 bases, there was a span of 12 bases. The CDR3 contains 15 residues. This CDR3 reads CASSEPDAGNYGYTF. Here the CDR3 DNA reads TGCGCCAGCAGTGAGCCGGACGCCGGAAACTATGGCTACACCTTC.

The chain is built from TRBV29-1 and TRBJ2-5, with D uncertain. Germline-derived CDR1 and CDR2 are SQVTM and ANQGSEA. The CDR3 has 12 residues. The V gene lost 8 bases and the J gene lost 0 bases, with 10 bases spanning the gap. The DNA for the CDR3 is TGCAGCCATACCCGTAACCAAGAGACCCAGTACTTC. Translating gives CSHTRNQETQYF.

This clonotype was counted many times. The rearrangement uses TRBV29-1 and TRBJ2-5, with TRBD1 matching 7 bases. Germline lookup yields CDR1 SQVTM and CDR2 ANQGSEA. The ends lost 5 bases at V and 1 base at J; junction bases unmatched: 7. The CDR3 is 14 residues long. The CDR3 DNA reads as TGCAGCGTTCTCACGGGACAGATCCAAGAGACCCAGTACTTC. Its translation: CSVLTGQIQETQYF.

CDR3 in DNA: TGTGCCAGCAGCTTCGGCCGCGACCTGCTCCGAGAGCAGTACTTC. This codes for CASSFGRDLLREQYF. The rearrangement links TRBV7-8 to TRBJ2-7; D is ambiguous. The CDR3 length is 15 residues. Germline assignment: CDR1 SGHVS and CDR2 FQNEAQ. Between the trimmed V and J ends, which lost 3 bases and 7 bases, there was a span of 19 bases.

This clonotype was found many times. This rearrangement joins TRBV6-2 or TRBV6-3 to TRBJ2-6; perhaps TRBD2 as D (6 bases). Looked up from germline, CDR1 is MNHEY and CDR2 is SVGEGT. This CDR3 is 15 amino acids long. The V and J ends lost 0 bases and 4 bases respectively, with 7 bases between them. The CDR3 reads CASSYSAGGANVLTF. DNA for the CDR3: TGTGCCAGCAGTTACTCAGCGGGCGGGGCCAACGTCCTGACTTTC.

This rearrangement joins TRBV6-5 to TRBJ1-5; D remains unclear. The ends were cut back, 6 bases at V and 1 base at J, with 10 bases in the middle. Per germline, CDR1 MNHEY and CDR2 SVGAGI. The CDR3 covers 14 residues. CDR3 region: CASRPNRSNQPQHF. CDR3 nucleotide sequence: TGTGCCAGCAGGCCTAACAGAAGCAATCAGCCCCAGCATTTT.

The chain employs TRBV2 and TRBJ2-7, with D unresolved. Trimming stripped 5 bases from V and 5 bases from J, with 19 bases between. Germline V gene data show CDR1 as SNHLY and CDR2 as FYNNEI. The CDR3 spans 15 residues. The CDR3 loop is CASSFVGSSPHEQYF. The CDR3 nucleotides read TGTGCCAGCAGTTTTGTCGGCTCCTCGCCACACGAGCAGTACTTC.

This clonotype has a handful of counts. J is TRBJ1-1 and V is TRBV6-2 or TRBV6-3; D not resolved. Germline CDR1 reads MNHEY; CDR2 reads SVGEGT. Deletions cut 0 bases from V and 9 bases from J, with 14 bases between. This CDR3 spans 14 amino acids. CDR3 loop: CASSYSLHADKAFF. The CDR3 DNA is TGTGCCAGCAGTTACTCGTTACACGCTGACAAAGCTTTCTTT.

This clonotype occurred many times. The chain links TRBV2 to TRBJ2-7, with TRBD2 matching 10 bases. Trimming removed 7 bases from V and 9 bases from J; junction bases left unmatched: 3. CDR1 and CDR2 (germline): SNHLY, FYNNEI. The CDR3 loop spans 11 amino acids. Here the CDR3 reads CASKERGGQYF. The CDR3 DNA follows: TGTGCCAGCAAAGAGCGGGGGGGGCAGTACTTC.

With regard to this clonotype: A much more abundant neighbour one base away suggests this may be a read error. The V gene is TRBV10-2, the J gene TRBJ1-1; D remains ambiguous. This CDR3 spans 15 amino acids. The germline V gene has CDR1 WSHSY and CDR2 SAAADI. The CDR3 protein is CASSDAGWANTEAFF. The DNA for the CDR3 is TGTGCCAGCAGCGACGCGGGATGGGCGAACACTGAAGCTTTCTTT.

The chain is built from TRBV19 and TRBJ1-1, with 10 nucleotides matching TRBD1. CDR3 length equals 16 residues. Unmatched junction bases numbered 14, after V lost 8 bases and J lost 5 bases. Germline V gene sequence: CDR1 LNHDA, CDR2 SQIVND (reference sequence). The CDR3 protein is CASAPTGGFWGTEAFF. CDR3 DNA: TGTGCCAGTGCCCCGACAGGGGGCTTCTGGGGGACTGAAGCTTTCTTT.

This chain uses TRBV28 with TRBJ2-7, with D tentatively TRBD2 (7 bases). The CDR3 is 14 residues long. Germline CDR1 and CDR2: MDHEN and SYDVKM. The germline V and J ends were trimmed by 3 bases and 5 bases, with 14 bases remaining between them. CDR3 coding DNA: TGTGCCAGCAGTTTCCTCGGGGAGGGGGACGAGCAGTACTTC. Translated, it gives CASSFLGEGDEQYF. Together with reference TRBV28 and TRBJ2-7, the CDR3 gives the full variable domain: DVKVTQSSRYLVKRTGEKVFLECVQDMDHENMFWYRQDPGLGLRLIYFSYDVKMKEKGDIPEGYSVSREKKERFSLILESASTNQTSMYLCASSFLGEGDEQYFGPGTRLTVT.

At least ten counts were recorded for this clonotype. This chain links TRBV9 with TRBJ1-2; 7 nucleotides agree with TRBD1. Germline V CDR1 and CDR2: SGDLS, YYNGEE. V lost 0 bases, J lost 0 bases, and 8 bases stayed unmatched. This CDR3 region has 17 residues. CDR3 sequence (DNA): TGTGCCAGCAGCGTAGCTACAGGGGCGGTGGCTAACTATGGCTACACCTTC. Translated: CASSVATGAVANYGYTF.

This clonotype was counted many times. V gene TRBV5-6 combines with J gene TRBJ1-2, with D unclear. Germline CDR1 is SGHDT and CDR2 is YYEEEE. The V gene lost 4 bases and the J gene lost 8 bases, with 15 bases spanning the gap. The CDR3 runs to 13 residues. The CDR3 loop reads CASSGLLYSGYTF. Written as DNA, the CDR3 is TGTGCCAGCAGCGGACTGCTGTATAGCGGCTACACCTTC.

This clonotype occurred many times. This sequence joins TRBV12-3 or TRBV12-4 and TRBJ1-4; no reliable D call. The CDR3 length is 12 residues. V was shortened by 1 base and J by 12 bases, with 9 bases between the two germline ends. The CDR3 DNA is TGTGCCAGCAGTTTAGAGATCGGAGAACTGTTTTTT. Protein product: CASSLEIGELFF.